This T cell receptor beta chain came from a study of CD8 T cells in ankylosing spondylitis (dated by TCRdb to 2015 to 2018). General notes on the study: The study profiled T cell receptor beta repertoires in healthy donors and ankylosing spondylitis patients to find disease-linked TCR variants. The full study cohort was made up of 25 to 30 ankylosing spondylitis patients and 108 healthy donors. Peripheral blood samples were taken, and synovial fluid was additionally collected from ankylosing spondylitis patients. The investigation overall reported the following: Some of the motif variants had been reported before in the synovial fluid and blood of reactive arthritis patients, a finding that suggests common disease-initiation mechanisms. Significant enrichment of the disease-linked clones was reported in matched synovial fluid samples from ankylosing spondylitis patients. Blood from ankylosing spondylitis patients appeared to be characterized by a TCR beta motif composed of under 10 highly homologous amino acid variants. The disease-linked clones had a CD8+ phenotype and were found at relatively low frequencies in peripheral blood.

Including cysteine and phenylalanine, the CDR3 has 15 amino acids. The read is trimmed to its CDR3 DNA, 45 bases read in frame from base 1. Based on the germline V gene, the CDR1 and CDR2 sequences are SGHRS and YFSETQ. Trimming accounts for 2 bases at V and 6 bases at J, while the number of junction bases matched to no gene is 7. This clonotype was picked up many times. Its antigen is not yet known. The record has no base qualities; no much larger clone is one base away. Sequencing was carried out with an Illumina HiSeq 2500. Quantitative 5'-RACE with molecular barcodes was the method used to prepare the TCR beta libraries. As for how the authors treated the data: A new computational method based on a probabilistic model of VDJ rearrangement was used to identify disease-linked TCR variants. TCRdb handled the public reads itself, with Q25 trimming in fastp and clone calling in MiXCR, and kept productive beta chains. CDR3 protein duplicates are merged, each entry listing the most common genes and DNA. For this entry, the V and J calls and clone size follow TCRdb and not the study's own pipeline. In all, the sample holds some 130,000 distinct CDR3 sequences, and about 10% of those were seen once. The top ten clonotypes cover over 4% of the sample.

This sequence originates from a female donor with ankylosing spondylitis or in good health (not recorded which). The sample was blood, either unsorted or a sorted T cell fraction (not recorded which). The rearranged segments are TRBV5-1 and TRBJ2-2; 7 central nucleotides agree with TRBD1. The CDR3 sequence is CASSLTGDRAGELFF. At the DNA level, the sequence is TGCGCCAGCAGCTTAACAGGGGATCGCGCCGGGGAGCTGTTTTTT.